This passage covers 10 T cell receptor beta chains from one sample sequenced in a study of T cells in Graves' hyperthyroidism and ophthalmopathy. TCR beta CDR3 sequences were amplified from RNA transcripts. In the first-round RT-PCR of the TCR CDR3, the HTBI primer set was used. TCRdb redid the calling of the multiplex PCR reads with MiXCR, one entry per CDR3 protein. The sample holds hundreds of thousands of distinct CDR3 sequences, approximately 14% seen once. What was sequenced was blood. These receptor sequences come from a woman in her thirties or forties with Graves' ophthalmopathy.

Regarding this clonotype: Just one base apart from a much larger clone, this may be a read error. The chain has TRBV27 and TRBJ1-1; D is unclear. The CDR3 is 15 amino acids. V lost 0 bases to trimming and J lost 4 bases, with 12 bases between them. CDR1 is MNHEY, CDR2 SMNVEV, per germline (reference sequence). DNA of the CDR3: TGTGCCAGCAGTTTATCCGGGCGGTTGAGCACTGAAGCTTTCTTT. This sequence encodes CASSLSGRLSTEAFF.

Many counts were recorded for this clonotype. J is TRBJ2-7 and V is TRBV10-3, with 8 nucleotides matching TRBD2. Per the germline V gene, CDR1 is ENHRY and CDR2 is SYGVKD. Losses at the gene ends were 8 bases for V and 3 bases for J; bases not matched to a gene: 3. CDR3 length: 12 amino acids. CDR3 bases: TGTGCCATCTCTCGGGAGGGCTACGAGCAGTACTTC. Amino acids: CAISREGYEQYF.

This clonotype was counted at least ten times. J is TRBJ1-5 and V is TRBV27; D is unresolved. The V end was cut by 5 bases, the J end by 11 bases, with 16 bases between. The CDR3 length is 13 residues. Germline V CDR1 and CDR2: MNHEY, SMNVEV (reference sequence). This CDR3 reads CASSDTLGRAQHF. The CDR3 nucleotides read TGTGCCAGCAGTGACACACTCGGGCGTGCCCAGCATTTT.

This clonotype was recorded a few times. This sequence joins TRBV6-1 and TRBJ2-3; either TRBD1 or TRBD2 may fit D (5 bases each). Trimming left V 1 base short and J 4 bases short, with 9 bases between. Per the germline V gene, CDR1 is MNHNS and CDR2 is SASEGT. The CDR3 extends over 14 amino acids. The CDR3 nucleotides read TGTGCCAGCAGTGAAGGTGGGGGTGCAGATACGCAGTATTTT. This sequence encodes CASSEGGGADTQYF.

A single count supports this clonotype. The chain links TRBV11-2 to TRBJ2-7; D perhaps matches TRBD2 (5 bases). The length of the CDR3 is 14 residues. Trimming took off 5 bases at V and 4 bases at J, with 15 bases between the two ends. The germline CDR1 and CDR2 sequences are SGHAT and FQNNGV. The CDR3: CASSHPGVRYEQYF. In nucleotides, the CDR3 is TGTGCCAGCAGCCACCCCGGGGTCAGGTACGAGCAGTACTTC.

This clonotype was counted between two and nine times. The gene calls are TRBV11-3 and TRBJ2-1; 10 bases are shared with TRBD1. Germline V gene data show CDR1 as SGHNT and CDR2 as YENEEA. The trim removed 6 bases at V and 9 bases at J, leaving 5 bases unmatched. CDR3 length: 13 amino acids. The CDR3 is CASSMTGGTEQFF. The CDR3 nucleotides are TGTGCCAGCAGTATGACAGGGGGCACTGAGCAGTTCTTC. The full variable domain, with the rest looked up from reference TRBV11-3 and TRBJ2-1, is EAGVVQSPRYKIIEKKQPVAFWCNPISGHNTLYWYLQNLGQGPELLIRYENEEAVDDSQLPKDRFSAERLKGVDSTLKIQPAELGDSAVYLCASSMTGGTEQFFGPGTRLTVL.

This clonotype was found a few times. The V call is TRBV11-2, the J call TRBJ2-7; D perhaps matches TRBD1 (5 bases). The ends were cut back, 5 bases at V and 5 bases at J, with 13 bases in the middle. The CDR3 consists of 13 residues. CDR1 and CDR2 from the germline V gene are SGHAT and FQNNGV. CDR3 DNA: TGTGCCAGCAGCCTCAGGGATACGGACGAGCAGTACTTC. Protein product: CASSLRDTDEQYF. Looking up the rest from reference TRBV11-2 and TRBJ2-7 gives the full variable domain: EAGVAQSPRYKIIEKRQSVAFWCNPISGHATLYWYQQILGQGPKLLIQFQNNGVVDDSQLPKDRFSAERLKGVDSTLKIQPAKLEDSAVYLCASSLRDTDEQYFGPGTRLTVT.

This clonotype was picked up many times. This rearrangement joins TRBV6-5 to TRBJ1-2; 9 bases line up with TRBD1. The ends lost 2 bases at V and 8 bases at J; junction bases unmatched: 3. This CDR3 comprises 13 residues. CDR1 and CDR2 from the germline V gene are MNHEY and SVGAGI. The CDR3, as DNA: TGTGCCAGCAGTTACGTGGACAGGGGCGGCTACACCTTC. Translated: CASSYVDRGGYTF.

This clonotype appeared many times. This sequence joins TRBV29-1 and TRBJ2-5; D uncertain. The CDR3 totals 13 residues. Trimming removed 2 bases at V and 5 bases at J, with 12 bases between. CDR1 SQVTM and CDR2 ANQGSEA come from the germline V gene. CDR3 bases: TGCAGCGTTGAACGGTCTTCTACGGAGACCCAGTACTTC. This codes for CSVERSSTETQYF.

This clonotype has a count of ten or more. The V call is TRBV6-2 or TRBV6-3, the J call TRBJ2-7, with D perhaps TRBD1 or TRBD2 (5 bases each). CDR1 MNHEY and CDR2 SVGEGT come from the germline V gene. Trimming removed 4 bases at V and 6 bases at J, with 13 bases between. This CDR3 contains 13 residues. CDR3: CASSWGRRSEQYF. The CDR3 DNA reads TGTGCCAGCAGTTGGGGACGGAGATCCGAGCAGTACTTC.